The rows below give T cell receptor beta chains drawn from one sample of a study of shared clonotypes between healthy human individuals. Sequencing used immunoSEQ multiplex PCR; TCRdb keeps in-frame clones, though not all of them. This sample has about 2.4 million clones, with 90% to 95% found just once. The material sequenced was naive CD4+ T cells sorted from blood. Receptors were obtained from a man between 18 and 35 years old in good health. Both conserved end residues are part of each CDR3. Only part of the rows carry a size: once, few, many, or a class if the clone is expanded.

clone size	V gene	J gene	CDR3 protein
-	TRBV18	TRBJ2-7	CASSLGRQSSYEQYF
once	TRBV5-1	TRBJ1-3	CASSLENSGNTIYF
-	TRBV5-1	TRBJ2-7	CASSLVAGKDEQYF
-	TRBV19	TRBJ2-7	CASSPQAQGEVSEQYF
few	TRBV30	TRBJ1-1	CAWSVQGFAEAFF
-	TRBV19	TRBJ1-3	CASSAPRTGDGNTIYF
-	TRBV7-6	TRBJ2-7	CASSLQTGGLGQYF
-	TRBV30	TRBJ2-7	CAWSVRRGYYEQYF
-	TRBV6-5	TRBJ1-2	CASSYSGGYGYTF
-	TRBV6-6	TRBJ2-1	CASSPTNNEQFF
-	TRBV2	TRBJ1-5	CASRDRGNQPQHF
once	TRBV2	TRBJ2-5	CASSGLAGETQYF
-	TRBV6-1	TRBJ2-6	CASRASEAGANVLTF
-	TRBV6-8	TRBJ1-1	CASSPLKRNTEAFF
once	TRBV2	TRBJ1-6	CASSARTGSPLHF
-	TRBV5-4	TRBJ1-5	CASSLGGDSNQPQHF
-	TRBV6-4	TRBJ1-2	CASKDGGYTF
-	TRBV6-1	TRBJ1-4	CASSVATNEKLFF
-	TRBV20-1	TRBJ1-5	CSARSSGSQHF
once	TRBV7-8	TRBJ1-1	CASSLRGAEAFF
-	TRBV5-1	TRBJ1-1	CASSLALTGGTEAFF
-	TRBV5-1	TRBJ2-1	CASSFTGTDYNEQFF
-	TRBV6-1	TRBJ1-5	CASSENEEGGMSGYQPQHF
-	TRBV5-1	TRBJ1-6	CASSQPAGQGWSPLHF
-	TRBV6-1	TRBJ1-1	CASSASGTRFKGTEAFF
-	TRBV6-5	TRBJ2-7	CASSPDRALYEQYF
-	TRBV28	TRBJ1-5	CASIGQPGVSNQPQHF
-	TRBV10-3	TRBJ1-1	CAISGQLMNTEAFF
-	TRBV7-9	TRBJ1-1	CASSFPDRVKTEAFF
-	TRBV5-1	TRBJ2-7	CASSRVSGAYEQYF
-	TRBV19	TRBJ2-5	CASSPEQKGEETQYF
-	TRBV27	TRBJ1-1	CASSPHGTGVRDTEAFF
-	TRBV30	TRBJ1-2	CAWSARRSLANYGYTF
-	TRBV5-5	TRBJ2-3	CASSFSREKDTQYF
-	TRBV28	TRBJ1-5	CASRQPGQGRNQPQHF
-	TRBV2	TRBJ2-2	CASSVGQGNTGELFF
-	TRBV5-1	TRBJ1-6	CASSLADPGGGSPLHF
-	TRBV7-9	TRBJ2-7	CASSSIAGGQEQYF
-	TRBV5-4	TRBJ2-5	CASSSGTSGIETQYF
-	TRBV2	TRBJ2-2	CASRNTGELFF
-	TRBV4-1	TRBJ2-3	CASSPIGGLAGSTDTQYF
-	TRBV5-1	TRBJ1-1	CASSLQGSVTEAFF
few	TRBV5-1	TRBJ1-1	CASSADGGPTEAFF
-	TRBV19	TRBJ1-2	CASSPPTGVSYTF
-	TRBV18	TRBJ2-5	CASSPRQQETQYF
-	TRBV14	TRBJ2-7	CASSQATLFEQYF
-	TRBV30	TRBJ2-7	CAWTKTGGLPEQYF
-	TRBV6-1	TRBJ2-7	CASSEGAGAREQYF
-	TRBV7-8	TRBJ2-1	CASGAYNEQFF
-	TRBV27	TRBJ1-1	CASSLTDMNTEAFF
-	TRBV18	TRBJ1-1	CASSRRVTEAFF